A selection of T cell receptor beta chains follows, all from one sample in a study of OX40 agonist ivuxolimab in advanced cancers. Measured with immunoSEQ multiplex PCR; TCRdb has only the in-frame clones, and not every one. The table records tens of thousands of clones, around 80% of them present only once. This material consisted of CD4+ or CD8+ T cells sorted from blood, taken in a trial of the OX40 agonist ivuxolimab. The origin of the receptors is an adult with an advanced solid tumor such as melanoma, head and neck, liver or kidney cancer. The conserved cysteine and the conserved F or W are not part of the CDR3 here.

TRBJ1-6	TRBV30	AWSETPNLSPLH
TRBJ2-7	TRBV7-2	ASSPSGSSGRRGEQY
TRBJ1-1	TRBV28	ASSLGTGEAF
TRBJ1-3	TRBV28	ASLRAGTPGSGNTIY
TRBJ2-7	TRBV4-1	ASSQIWGISYEQY
TRBJ2-2	TRBV9	ASSVAISGRLGGELF
TRBJ1-2	TRBV7-2	ASSLVVTLSYGYT
TRBJ1-6	TRBV6-1	ASSEAWTGVSPWSPLH
TRBJ2-7	TRBV9	ASSGLAGPYEQY
TRBJ2-3	TRBV6-1	ASSEWLAGEIADTQY
TRBJ1-5	TRBV11-1	ASSLGTSNQPQH
TRBJ1-1	TRBV4-1	ASRNRMLNTEAF
TRBJ1-5	TRBV30	AWSVGGARSQPQH
TRBJ2-1	TRBV9	ASSVSIAGGPHNEQF
TRBJ2-3	TRBV5-4	ASSLPGLAGPDTQY
TRBJ1-5	TRBV30	AWRGSANQPQH
TRBJ1-1	TRBV9	ASSVGQGKETEAF
TRBJ1-2	TRBV5-6	ASSLGTGGNYGYT
TRBJ2-2	TRBV19	ASSDVNTGELF
TRBJ1-5	TRBV5-1	ASSADRTQPQH
TRBJ2-1	TRBV18	ASSPTRERSSYNEQF
TRBJ1-5	TRBV6-1	ASSGWDRGIQPQH
TRBJ1-2	TRBV5-4	ASSSRGSFGYT
TRBJ1-5	TRBV15	ATSTRANNQPQH
TRBJ2-7	TRBV9	ASSGPGRGEQY
TRBJ1-5	TRBV6-1	ASSEGAYSNQPQH
TRBJ1-1	TRBV5-1	ASSPQGPEGTEAF
TRBJ2-3	TRBV5-1	ASSLRPSRGTDTQY
TRBJ2-3	TRBV10-1	AISETGGRTDTQY
TRBJ1-2	TRBV30	AWSASQGAGYT
TRBJ2-7	TRBV5-4	ASSPGGPPRAYEQY
TRBJ1-5	TRBV4-1	ASSQQYSNQPQH
TRBJ1-2	TRBV7-9	ASSSRRETDGYT
TRBJ2-1	TRBV28	ASSFHGTGTNEQF
TRBJ2-6	TRBV7-3	ASSSTPGANVLT
TRBJ2-1	TRBV19	ASSYDRNSYNEQF
TRBJ2-7	TRBV2	ASSEVYEQY
TRBJ2-3	TRBV7-2	ASSGGQGMRTDTQY
TRBJ1-1	TRBV25-1	ASSDGGRTEAF
TRBJ2-7	TRBV10-3	AISEQGTMYEQY
TRBJ2-5	TRBV15	ATSRADGAQY
TRBJ2-2	TRBV2	ASRTGGNTGELF
TRBJ2-5	TRBV28	ASSPAGLAGVEETQY
TRBJ2-3	TRBV5-1	ASLSGEDTDTQY
TRBJ2-4	TRBV6-1	ASKKGLSKNIQY
TRBJ2-7	TRBV5-1	ASSIENGQTYEQY
TRBJ1-4	TRBV6-1	ASRGGTATNEKLF
TRBJ1-2	TRBV19	ASSPQGGNYGYT
TRBJ1-4	TRBV30	AWSDGPLGEKLF
TRBJ1-4	TRBV6-6	ASSYYRASNEKLF
TRBJ1-5	TRBV6-6	ASRVEGSEQPQH
TRBJ2-5	TRBV7-3	ASSLNPSGGQETQY
TRBJ2-1	TRBV5-1	ASRPRLEVWKEQF
TRBJ1-2	TRBV15	ATSRRSFQGAGGYT
TRBJ1-2	TRBV9	ASSVAGVGGYT
TRBJ1-6	TRBV18	ASSPFVGQSNSPLH
TRBJ2-3	TRBV6-1	ASSELRLVGDTQY
TRBJ2-2	TRBV19	ASRTSPNTGELF
TRBJ1-5	TRBV19	ASTPRTGDQPQH